A selection of T cell receptor beta chains follows, all from one sample in a study of blood T cells in healthy people across ages. TCRdb itself ran the 5' RACE reads through MiXCR, one entry per CDR3 protein. The sample includes 700,000 or so distinct CDR3 sequences, 22% seen only once; the top ten take around 21%. Specimen: blood. The receptors were sampled from a man in his 70s in good health. Both conserved end residues are part of each CDR3. A D gene is named only where the DNA matches it firmly. Clone sizes are given selectively: once, few, many, or a class where the clone is expanded.

D	J	size	V	CDR3	DNA
-	TRBJ1-2	few	TRBV28	CASSSGVRAYGYTF	TGTGCCAGCAGTTCAGGGGTGCGAGCCTATGGCTACACCTTC
TRBD2	TRBJ2-5	-	TRBV19	CASSIGLADYQETQYF	TGTGCCAGTAGTATTGGCCTAGCGGATTACCAAGAGACCCAGTACTTC
TRBD2	TRBJ2-1	-	TRBV7-2	CASSRLTSGGGNEQFF	TGTGCCAGCAGCCGCCTAACTAGCGGGGGGGGCAATGAGCAGTTCTTC
TRBD2	TRBJ2-1	few	TRBV5-1	CASSLVAGGVDEQFF	TGCGCCAGCAGCTTGGTCGCGGGAGGTGTCGATGAGCAGTTCTTC
TRBD1	TRBJ2-7	few	TRBV4-2	CASSQVQRDRGQEQYF	TGTGCCAGCAGCCAGGTCCAAAGGGACAGGGGGCAAGAGCAGTACTTC
TRBD1	TRBJ2-7	-	TRBV29-1	CSVVPLQGAYEQYF	TGCAGCGTTGTCCCACTACAGGGGGCCTACGAGCAGTACTTC
-	TRBJ2-2	-	TRBV20-1	CSARGSFFTNTGELFF	TGCAGTGCTAGAGGAAGCTTTTTTACGAACACCGGGGAGCTGTTTTTT
TRBD2	TRBJ2-5	few	TRBV3-1	CASSPPSGGALKTQYF	TGTGCCAGCAGCCCCCCTAGCGGGGGGGCCCTGAAGACCCAGTACTTC
-	TRBJ2-2	few	TRBV7-3	CASSLMKIKNTGELFF	TGTGCCAGCAGCTTAATGAAGATTAAGAACACCGGGGAGCTGTTTTTT
-	TRBJ2-1	-	TRBV5-1	CASSAVSGPENEQFF	TGCGCCAGCAGCGCGGTATCCGGACCCGAGAATGAGCAGTTCTTC
-	TRBJ2-3	-	TRBV10-3	CAITPGVVRGDTQYF	TGTGCCATCACTCCAGGGGTGGTGCGTGGAGATACGCAGTATTTT
TRBD1	TRBJ2-2	-	TRBV5-1	CASSFVQGNTGELFF	TGCGCCAGCAGCTTTGTACAGGGGAACACCGGAGAGCTGTTTTTT
-	TRBJ2-1	-	TRBV3-1	CASSQVVSYNEQFF	TGTGCCAGCAGCCAAGTCGTCTCCTACAATGAGCAGTTCTTC
TRBD1	TRBJ1-6	-	TRBV20-1	CSAPLSGGDSPLHF	TGCAGTGCTCCACTGTCAGGGGGGGATTCACCCCTCCACTTT
TRBD2	TRBJ2-3	few	TRBV10-3	CAISEWGGLGTDTQYF	TGTGCCATCAGTGAGTGGGGGGGACTAGGCACAGATACGCAGTATTTT
-	TRBJ2-7	-	TRBV18	CASSPPVQGKGWNEQYF	TGTGCCAGCTCACCACCGGTTCAAGGGAAAGGGTGGAACGAGCAGTACTTC
-	TRBJ2-7	few	TRBV5-1	CASSLGRNSYEQYF	TGCGCCAGCAGCTTAGGGCGGAACTCCTACGAGCAGTACTTC
-	TRBJ1-2	-	TRBV30	CAWSVSTRSNYGYTF	TGTGCCTGGAGTGTATCAACAAGATCTAACTATGGCTACACCTTC